Shown below are 18 T cell receptor beta chains from a single sample sequenced in a study of T-cell reconstitution after alpha-beta-depleted transplantation in children. Unique molecular identifiers tagged the TCRbeta library. A single record per CDR3 protein comes from TCRdb applying MiXCR to the PCR reads. Among nearly 550,000 distinct CDR3 sequences listed, about 16% were seen once. This specimen was PBMCs from the stem cell graft donor, taken from the stem cell graft. The receptor source for this set is a human donor who donated a stem cell graft to a child with acute lymphoblastic leukemia.

This clonotype was detected a few times. The genes are TRBV29-1 and TRBJ1-1, with 7 bases identical to TRBD1. V lost 6 bases, J lost 6 bases, and 10 bases stayed unmatched. The CDR3 contains 13 residues. Looked up from germline, CDR1 is SQVTM and CDR2 is ANQGSEA. Here the CDR3 reads CSVTPDRTPEAFF. CDR3 DNA sequence: TGCAGCGTGACCCCGGACAGGACCCCTGAAGCTTTCTTT.

This chain uses TRBV7-9 with TRBJ2-7; D ambiguous. CDR3 length: 16 residues. Trimming stripped 4 bases from V and 2 bases from J, with 18 bases between. Germline assignment: CDR1 SEHNR and CDR2 FQNEAQ (reference sequence). The CDR3 loop reads CASSSPLGLAPYEQYF. DNA for the CDR3: TGTGCCAGCAGCTCCCCCCTCGGCCTTGCCCCCTACGAGCAGTACTTC.

The chain combines TRBV4-1 with TRBJ2-1; D is unresolved. Trimming removed 1 base from V and 10 bases from J, with 8 bases in between. The CDR3 consists of 12 residues. Germline V lookup: CDR1 MGHRA, CDR2 YSYEKL. The DNA for the CDR3 is TGCGCCAGCAGCCAAGGGTGGCGGGAGCAGTTCTTC. This translates into CASSQGWREQFF.

This sequence joins TRBV7-6 and TRBJ2-1, with 9 bases matching TRBD2. Germline V gene sequence: CDR1 SGHVS, CDR2 FNYEAQ. The CDR3 extends over 18 amino acids. V gave up 4 bases and J gave up 7 bases; unmatched junction bases: 17. In DNA form, the CDR3 reads TGTGCCAGCAGCTATAATTCTCCCGGGACTAGCAATCCTAATGAGCAGTTCTTC. It translates to CASSYNSPGTSNPNEQFF. Looking up the rest from reference TRBV7-6 and TRBJ2-1 gives the full variable domain: GAGVSQSPRYKVTKRGQDVALRCDPISGHVSLYWYRQALGQGPEFLTYFNYEAQQDKSGLPNDRFSAERPEGSISTLTIQRTEQRDSAMYRCASSYNSPGTSNPNEQFFGPGTRLTVL.

V gene TRBV9 combines with J gene TRBJ2-1, with D possibly being TRBD1 or TRBD2 (5 bases each). This CDR3 region has 14 residues. Deletions cut 3 bases from V and 7 bases from J, with 14 bases between. Looked up from germline, CDR1 is SGDLS and CDR2 is YYNGEE. The CDR3 loop reads CASSASTSGNEQFF. CDR3 sequence (DNA): TGTGCCAGCAGCGCTAGCACGTCAGGGAATGAGCAGTTCTTC.

This clonotype appeared many times. The chain has TRBV9 and TRBJ2-1, with TRBD2 identical over 12 bases. The length of the CDR3 is 15 residues. The J segment lost 7 bases and the V segment lost 0 bases, leaving 2 bases of the junction unmatched. Germline loops: CDR1 SGDLS, CDR2 YYNGEE. As DNA, the CDR3 is TGTGCCAGCAGCGTAGTGACTAGCGGGAGAAATGAGCAGTTCTTC. Its translation: CASSVVTSGRNEQFF.

The chain is built from TRBV4-1 and TRBJ2-4; 10 bases are a match to TRBD1. The ends lost 6 bases at V and 9 bases at J; junction bases unmatched: 11. CDR1 and CDR2 from the germline V gene are MGHRA and YSYEKL. The CDR3 is 15 residues long. The DNA for the CDR3 is TGCGCCAGCAGGGACTGGGACAGGGGCTTGGGCATTCAGTACTTC. Translation gives CASRDWDRGLGIQYF.

The chain couples TRBV4-2 to TRBJ2-7, with no clear D. This CDR3 region has 13 residues. The germline V gene encodes CDR1 LGHNA and CDR2 YNFKEQ. V dropped 0 bases and J dropped 6 bases, with 9 bases sitting between them. In nucleotides, the CDR3 is TGTGCCAGCAGCCAAGACCCGGACGGCGAGCAGTACTTC. Translating gives CASSQDPDGEQYF.

This clonotype has a handful of counts. This rearrangement joins TRBV5-5 to TRBJ2-2; the D gene could be TRBD1 or TRBD2 (6 bases each). Trimming took 4 bases from V and 5 from J, leaving 15 bases between them. This CDR3 has 15 residues. CDR1 and CDR2 from the germline V gene are SGHKS and YYEKEE (reference sequence). The CDR3 DNA follows: TGTGCCAGCAGCGGGGGGATCCAGGGGACCGGGGAGCTGTTTTTT. Its protein is CASSGGIQGTGELFF.

A word on this clonotype: One end of the junction is discordant with germline, which a read error may explain. The rearrangement links TRBV20-1 to TRBJ2-4, with TRBD2 matching 9 bases. Germline-derived CDR1 and CDR2 are DFQATT and SNEGSKA (reference sequence). This CDR3 is built from 17 residues. The CDR3 DNA reads as TGCTGTGCTAGAGACGGCGGGAGGGCAAAGAACAAAAACATTCAGTACTTC. Translation gives CCARDGGRAKNKNIQYF.

The chain combines TRBV3-1 with TRBJ1-1; D ambiguous. The CDR3 covers 13 residues. V lost 10 bases, J lost 6 bases, and 18 bases lay in between. Germline V gene sequence: CDR1 LGHDT, CDR2 YNNKEL (reference sequence). CDR3 nucleotides: TGTGCCATCTCTAAGGGTTTGATCTCTGAAGCTTTCTTT. Its translation is CAISKGLISEAFF.

This clonotype was recorded a few times. This rearrangement joins TRBV12-3 or TRBV12-4 to TRBJ1-2; weak D call: TRBD1 (6 bases). The V end lost 5 bases, the J end lost 6 bases, and 19 bases lay between the germline ends. This CDR3 comprises 15 residues. The CDR3 DNA sequence: TGTGCCAGCAGTCTCCATAGTTCAGGGGTTAATGGCTACACCTTC. Translating it yields CASSLHSSGVNGYTF.

The rearrangement uses TRBV27 and TRBJ2-7; tentative D call: TRBD2 (5 bases). Deletions cut 4 bases from V and 0 bases from J, with 19 bases between. Germline loops: CDR1 MNHEY, CDR2 SMNVEV (reference sequence). The length of the CDR3 is 17 residues. CDR3 nucleotide sequence: TGTGCCAGCAGTTCTCTCCTGGGGAGACTAAGCTCCTACGAGCAGTACTTC. The encoded protein is CASSSLLGRLSSYEQYF.

This clonotype was seen only a few times. This sequence joins TRBV20-1 and TRBJ2-7; 9 bases line up with TRBD2. Germline CDR1 and CDR2: DFQATT and SNEGSKA (reference sequence). With 3 bases clipped from V and 3 bases from J, the junction kept 6 bases outside the gene matches. The CDR3 spans 14 residues. For the CDR3, the DNA is TGCAGTGCTAGTAGTCTAGCGGGAAGCTACGAGCAGTACTTC. This codes for CSASSLAGSYEQYF.

This clonotype was observed at least ten times. V usage is TRBV28 and J usage is TRBJ2-7; D is possibly TRBD1 (6 bases). Germline CDR1 and CDR2: MDHEN and SYDVKM. The V end was cut by 2 bases, the J end by 2 bases, with 10 bases between. The CDR3 runs 14 residues. The CDR3 nucleotides read TGTGCCAGCAGTTTAGGGGGCGGCGCCTACGAGCAGTACTTC. Translation gives CASSLGGGAYEQYF. Full variable domain (remainder filled in from reference TRBV28 and TRBJ2-7): DVKVTQSSRYLVKRTGEKVFLECVQDMDHENMFWYRQDPGLGLRLIYFSYDVKMKEKGDIPEGYSVSREKKERFSLILESASTNQTSMYLCASSLGGGAYEQYFGPGTRLTVT.

This clonotype was observed a handful of times. The chain joins TRBV20-1 to TRBJ2-5, with D possibly matching TRBD2 (6 bases). Trimming removed 3 bases from V and 5 bases from J, with 10 bases in between. Per germline, CDR1 DFQATT and CDR2 SNEGSKA (reference sequence). The CDR3 has 12 residues. The CDR3 loop is CSASLRGETQYF. The CDR3 region has the DNA TGCAGTGCTAGTCTTCGGGGGGAGACCCAGTACTTC.

Many counts were recorded for this clonotype. V gene TRBV5-1 combines with J gene TRBJ1-5; D is possibly TRBD1 (6 bases). The ends were cut back, 3 bases at V and 2 bases at J, with 12 bases in the middle. CDR1 is SGHRS and CDR2 is YFSETQ in the germline V gene. The CDR3 is made up of 15 amino acids. For the CDR3, the DNA is TGCGCCAGCAGCTCGGGGGCGCCAGGCAATCAGCCCCAGCATTTT. Amino acid sequence: CASSSGAPGNQPQHF. The entire variable domain, with the rest obtained from reference TRBV5-1 and TRBJ1-5, is as follows: KAGVTQTPRYLIKTRGQQVTLSCSPISGHRSVSWYQQTPGQGLQFLFEYFSETQRNKGNFPGRFSGRQFSNSRSEMNVSTLELGDSALYLCASSSGAPGNQPQHFGDGTRLSIL.

CDR3 DNA: TGTGCCAGCAGTTTGGCAGGGATAAGGAATGAGCAGTTCTTC. Its protein product is CASSLAGIRNEQFF. The genes are TRBV12-3 or TRBV12-4 and TRBJ2-1; a possible D gene is TRBD1 (5 bases). V was pared by 3 bases and J by 7 bases, with 13 bases between. The CDR3 loop spans 14 amino acids.